These 5 T cell receptor beta chains were all obtained from the same sample, sequenced in a study of Ad26.COV2.S vaccination and SARS-CoV-2 variants. This table comes from immunoSEQ multiplex PCR, and its TCRdb copy is limited to in-frame clones, with some not included. The sample yields 300,000 to 400,000 clones, around 92% seen once. The sequencing used peripheral blood, collected after recovery from COVID-19. The receptors were gathered from a human donor who had recovered from COVID-19.

The V gene is TRBV6-6, the J gene TRBJ1-5, with D unclear. The CDR3 loop spans 12 amino acids. Germline assignment: CDR1 MNHNY and CDR2 SVGAGI (reference sequence). V was shortened by 6 bases and J by 4 bases, with 7 bases between the two germline ends. CDR3 protein: CASSQYNQPQHF. The CDR3 region has the DNA TGTGCCAGCAGCCAGTATAATCAGCCCCAGCATTTT.

This clone was detected only once. The chain has TRBV6-6 and TRBJ1-1, with a possible D match to TRBD1 (6 bases). The germline V gene has CDR1 MNHNY and CDR2 SVGAGI (reference sequence). The germline V and J ends were trimmed by 2 bases and 3 bases, with 13 bases remaining between them. The CDR3 consists of 15 residues. DNA for the CDR3: TGTGCCAGCAGTTACAAGGCGGAGGGGGACACTGAAGCTTTCTTT. This sequence encodes CASSYKAEGDTEAFF.

This clone was recorded once. This chain connects TRBV28 to TRBJ1-4, with 9 bases identical to TRBD1. Trimming removed 6 bases from V and 8 bases from J; junction bases left unmatched: 10. CDR3 size: 15 residues. Germline CDR1 is MDHEN and CDR2 is SYDVKM. CDR3 protein: CASSSHRGPREKLFF. CDR3 coding DNA: TGTGCCAGCAGCTCTCACAGGGGGCCTCGGGAAAAACTGTTTTTT.

Turning to this clone: One end of the junction varies from germline; a read error may be responsible. V usage is TRBV18 and J usage is TRBJ1-4; D possibly corresponds to TRBD1 (5 bases). The CDR3 length is 17 residues. Germline CDR1 and CDR2: KGHSH and LQKENI. Here the CDR3 reads CVSSTRERGSANEKLFF. The DNA of the CDR3 is TGTGTCAGCTCAACGAGGGAGAGGGGCTCGGCTAATGAAAAACTGTTTTTT. Variable domain in full (rest from reference TRBV18 and TRBJ1-4): NAGVMQNPRHLVRRRGQEARLRCSPMKGHSHVYWYRQLPEEGLKFMVYLQKENIIDESGMPKERFSAEFPKEGPSILRIQQVVRGDSAAYFCVSSTRERGSANEKLFFGSGTQLSVL.

The V gene is TRBV6-5, the J gene TRBJ2-5; 9 nucleotides agree with TRBD1. This CDR3 spans 13 amino acids. Germline V gene lookup returns CDR1 MNHEY and CDR2 SVGAGI. The J segment lost 5 bases and the V segment lost 6 bases, leaving 4 bases of the junction unmatched. CDR3 region: CASRPTGGETQYF. The CDR3 DNA reads TGTGCCAGCAGACCGACAGGGGGTGAGACCCAGTACTTC.